This record covers a single T cell receptor beta chain. Its antigen is currently unknown. TCRdb independently ran MiXCR on the reads; one entry per CDR3 protein. The sample consists of some 590,000 distinct CDR3 sequences, over 35% of them appearing once. The data were taken from a study of T cell repertoires in cytomegalovirus infection. Study-level findings and limits: Individuals carrying CMV plus the relevant HLA were identified by cumulative frequency of public TCR beta families.

After removal of 4 bases from V and 0 bases from J, the junction contained 6 bases not matched to a gene. CDR1 and CDR2 (germline): MDHEN, SYDVKM. The CDR3 runs to 17 residues. This sequence originates from a human donor in good health (CMV status not recorded). Some clones in this sample may be carry-over from other donors' samples. Source: cultured PBMCs, taken from culture after CMV antigen stimulation. The rearrangement links TRBV28 to TRBJ2-2, with 9 bases fitting TRBD2. CDR3 bases: TGTGCCAGCAGTTCATTCGGCGGGAGGGCGAACACCGGGGAGCTGTTTTTT. Its translation is CASSSFGGRANTGELFF.